The 9 T cell receptor beta chains below come from one sample, sequenced in a study of graft-versus-host responses after intestinal transplantation. This table comes from immunoSEQ multiplex PCR, and its TCRdb copy is limited to in-frame clones, with some not included. The data contain under 7,000 clones, about 91% of them seen just once; the ten biggest clones take up over 4%. Sequencing used PBMCs, obtained around 80 days after transplant. The receptors were gathered from a human patient who received an intestinal transplant, so some T cells may come from the graft donor.

V is TRBV27 and J is TRBJ2-1, with 8 bases fitting TRBD2. This CDR3 is built from 19 residues. V gave up 2 bases and J gave up 1 base; unmatched junction bases: 13. Germline loops: CDR1 MNHEY, CDR2 SMNVEV (reference sequence). The CDR3 DNA reads TGTGCCAGCAGTTTAGAGGCGGGGGGCCCTCTGAGGTCCTACAATGAGCAGTTCTTC. This sequence encodes CASSLEAGGPLRSYNEQFF.

The rearrangement joins TRBV7-9 to TRBJ2-7; 7 bases match TRBD2. V gave up 5 bases and J gave up 3 bases; unmatched junction bases: 4. Per the germline V gene, CDR1 is SEHNR and CDR2 is FQNEAQ (reference sequence). The CDR3 sequence is 13 residues long. The CDR3: CASSPGGFYEQYF. The CDR3 bases are TGTGCCAGCAGCCCCGGGGGGTTCTACGAGCAGTACTTC.

The chain links TRBV13 to TRBJ2-1; tentatively, D is TRBD2 (7 bases). The V end lost 3 bases, the J end lost 6 bases, and 18 bases lay between the germline ends. In germline, CDR1 is PRHDT, CDR2 FYEKMQ (reference sequence). The CDR3 has 16 residues. CDR3 sequence: CASSFFRGGFRNEQFF. CDR3 nucleotide sequence: TGTGCCAGCAGCTTTTTTAGGGGGGGATTCCGCAATGAGCAGTTCTTC.

V gene TRBV2 combines with J gene TRBJ1-2; 7 bases agree with TRBD1. The J segment lost 4 bases and the V segment lost 3 bases, leaving 5 bases of the junction unmatched. This CDR3 spans 14 amino acids. Germline V lookup: CDR1 SNHLY, CDR2 FYNNEI. CDR3 in amino acids: CASSDRQGGYGYTF. CDR3 DNA: TGTGCCAGCAGTGATCGACAGGGCGGCTATGGCTACACCTTC. The full variable domain, its missing parts supplied by reference TRBV2 and TRBJ1-2, is EPEVTQTPSHQVTQMGQEVILRCVPISNHLYFYWYRQILGQKVEFLVSFYNNEISEKSEIFDDQFSVERPDGSNFTLKIRSTKLEDSAMYFCASSDRQGGYGYTFGSGTRLTVV.

This chain joins TRBV5-3 and TRBJ2-7, with a possible D match to TRBD1 (6 bases). TRBV5-3 is annotated as an ORF whose role is uncertain. Trimming cost V 2 bases and J 2 bases, with 8 bases left between them. The length of the CDR3 is 13 residues. CDR3 in DNA: TGTGCCAGAAGCTTTGGGGGCCCCTACGAGCAGTACTTC. Translation gives CARSFGGPYEQYF.

This chain joins TRBV7-6 and TRBJ2-2, with D perhaps given as TRBD1 or TRBD2 (5 bases each). The V end was cut by 5 bases, the J end by 5 bases, with 27 bases between. The germline CDR1 and CDR2 sequences are SGHVS and FNYEAQ. This CDR3 has 19 residues. CDR3 amino acids: CASSHGPVMRDRRTGELFF. The CDR3 DNA sequence: TGTGCCAGCAGCCATGGGCCCGTGATGAGGGACCGTCGGACCGGGGAGCTGTTTTTT.

This chain connects TRBV7-2 to TRBJ1-3; D is undetermined. CDR3 length equals 15 residues. Germline values: CDR1 SGHTA, CDR2 FQGNSA. Trimming removed 4 bases from V and 7 bases from J, with 17 bases in between. The DNA of the CDR3 is TGTGCCAGCAGCTCCCCCGAGGAGGGCGGGAACACCATATATTTT. Translating gives CASSSPEEGGNTIYF. Based on the CDR3 plus reference TRBV7-2 and TRBJ1-3, the full variable domain is GAGVSQSPSNKVTEKGKDVELRCDPISGHTALYWYRQSLGQGLEFLIYFQGNSAPDKSGLPSDRFSAERTGGSVSTLTIQRTQQEDSAVYLCASSSPEEGGNTIYFGEGSWLTVV.

On this clone: An end of the junction does not agree with germline; a read error may underlie this. V and J are TRBV7-9 and TRBJ2-1; 10 bases map to TRBD2. Looked up from germline, CDR1 is SEHNR and CDR2 is FQNEAQ (reference sequence). This CDR3 spans 13 amino acids. The CDR3 DNA is TGTGCCAGCAGCCTAGCGGGAGTAAACGAGCAGTTCTTC. It specifies CASSLAGVNEQFF.

The gene calls are TRBV7-6 and TRBJ2-2; 7 bases fit TRBD1. The CDR3 extends over 17 amino acids. Germline assignment: CDR1 SGHVS and CDR2 FNYEAQ. J lost 6 bases, V lost 5 bases, and 15 bases had no gene match. The CDR3 DNA reads TGTGCCAGCAGCACCTGGTCGGACAGGCCAGTTTCCGGGGAGCTGTTTTTT. It is translated as CASSTWSDRPVSGELFF.